This T cell receptor (beta chain) was documented in a study of brain metastases from non-small cell lung cancer. Findings of the study overall: Brain metastases shared most TCR repertoire with primaries, with sparse T cells.

On this clone itself: The antigen is undetermined.

The CDR3 loop spans 16 amino acids. Germline CDR1 SGDLS, CDR2 YYNGEE. V dropped 0 bases and J dropped 2 bases, with 12 bases sitting between them. Sequenced by immunoSEQ multiplex PCR; TCRdb stores in-frame clones only, minus some. In the table there are a few thousand clones, around 80% of which are singletons. The sample consisted of primary lung tumor tissue. This clonotype was sampled from a donor aged 40 or older with non-small cell lung cancer. The V call is TRBV9, the J call TRBJ2-1, with TRBD2 as a possible D gene (7 bases). The CDR3 region is CASSVGGGGTYNEQFF. For the CDR3, the DNA is TGTGCCAGCAGCGTAGGCGGCGGGGGCACCTACAATGAGCAGTTCTTC.